Listed here is a single TCR beta chain. Its target is not known. CDR3 size: 15 residues. The V and J ends lost 3 bases and 7 bases, in that order; junction bases with no gene match: 8. The V gene's germline CDR1 is SGHTA and CDR2 FQGNSA. 13 Jbeta primers and 60 Vbeta primers were used for the PCR. Sequenced by immunoSEQ multiplex PCR; TCRdb stores in-frame clones only, minus some. The table records over 200,000 clones, over 65% of them present only once. At the time of sampling, donors were nominally healthy, though unrecorded immune exposures were likely. The entry originates in a study of cytomegalovirus exposure and HLA in healthy donors. Study findings and constraints: There were some public TCRs occurring in many donors, but most TCR sequences were rare. Some TCR beta chains (more than 150 of them) were listed as cytomegalovirus-associated. Earlier analysis yielded a pattern in which most TCR beta V segments were productive about 87% or about 30% of the time.

V gene TRBV7-2 combines with J gene TRBJ2-1, with TRBD2 matching over 8 bases. Input material: PBMCs. This TCR derives from a human donor in good health. CDR3 loop: CASSFVSGRFNEQFF. CDR3 nucleotide sequence: TGTGCCAGCAGCTTCGTCAGCGGGAGATTTAATGAGCAGTTCTTC.